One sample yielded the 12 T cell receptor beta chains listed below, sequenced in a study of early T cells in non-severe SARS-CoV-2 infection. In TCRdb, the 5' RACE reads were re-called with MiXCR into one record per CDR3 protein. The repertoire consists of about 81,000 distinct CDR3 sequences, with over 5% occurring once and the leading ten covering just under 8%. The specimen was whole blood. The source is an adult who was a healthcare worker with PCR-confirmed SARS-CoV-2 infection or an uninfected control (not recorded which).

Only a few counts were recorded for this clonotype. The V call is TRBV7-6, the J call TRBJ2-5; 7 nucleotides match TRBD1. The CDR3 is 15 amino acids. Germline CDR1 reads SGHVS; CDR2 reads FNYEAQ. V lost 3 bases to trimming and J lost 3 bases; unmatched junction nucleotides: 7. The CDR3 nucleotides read TGTGCCAGCAGCTTCATGGGACAGATAAAAGAGACCCAGTACTTC. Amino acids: CASSFMGQIKETQYF.

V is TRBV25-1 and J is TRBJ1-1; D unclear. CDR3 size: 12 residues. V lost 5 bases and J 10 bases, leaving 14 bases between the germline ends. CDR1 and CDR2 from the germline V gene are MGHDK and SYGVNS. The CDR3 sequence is CASSYGEAAAFF. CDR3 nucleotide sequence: TGTGCCAGCAGTTACGGAGAGGCAGCAGCTTTCTTT.

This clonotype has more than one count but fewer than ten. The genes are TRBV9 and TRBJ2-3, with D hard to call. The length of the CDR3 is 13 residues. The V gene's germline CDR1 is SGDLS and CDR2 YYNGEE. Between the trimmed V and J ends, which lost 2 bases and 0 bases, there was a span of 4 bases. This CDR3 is CASSVSSTDTQYF. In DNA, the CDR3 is TGTGCCAGCAGCGTTAGTAGCACAGATACGCAGTATTTT.

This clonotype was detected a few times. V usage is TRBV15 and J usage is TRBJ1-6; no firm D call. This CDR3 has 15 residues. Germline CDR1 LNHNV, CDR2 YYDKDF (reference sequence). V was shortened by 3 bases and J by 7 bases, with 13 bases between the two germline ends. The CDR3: CATSRDGPRNSPLHF. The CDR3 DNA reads TGTGCCACCAGCAGGGACGGACCTCGAAATTCACCCCTCCACTTT.

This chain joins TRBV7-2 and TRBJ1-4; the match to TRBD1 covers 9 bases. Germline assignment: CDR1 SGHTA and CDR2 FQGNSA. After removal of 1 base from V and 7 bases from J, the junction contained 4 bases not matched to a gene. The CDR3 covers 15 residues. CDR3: CASSLGDRDGEKLFF. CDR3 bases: TGTGCCAGCAGCTTAGGGGACAGGGATGGTGAAAAACTGTTTTTT.

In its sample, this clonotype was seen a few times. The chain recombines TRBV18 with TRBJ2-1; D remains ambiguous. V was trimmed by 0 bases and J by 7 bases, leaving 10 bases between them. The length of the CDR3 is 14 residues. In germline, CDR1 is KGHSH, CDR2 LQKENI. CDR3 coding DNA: TGTGCCAGCTCACCACCCCCCCTCGGGAATGAGCAGTTCTTC. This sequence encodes CASSPPPLGNEQFF.

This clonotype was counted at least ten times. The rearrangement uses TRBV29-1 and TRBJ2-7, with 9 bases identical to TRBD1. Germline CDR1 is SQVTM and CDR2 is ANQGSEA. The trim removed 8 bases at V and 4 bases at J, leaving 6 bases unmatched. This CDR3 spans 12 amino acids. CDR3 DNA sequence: TGCAGCCACCCGGGACAGGGATACGAGCAGTACTTC. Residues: CSHPGQGYEQYF.

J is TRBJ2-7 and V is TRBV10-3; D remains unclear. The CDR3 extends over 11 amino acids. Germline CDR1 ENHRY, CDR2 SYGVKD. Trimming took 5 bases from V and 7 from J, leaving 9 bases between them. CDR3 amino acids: CAISRNREQYF. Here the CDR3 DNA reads TGTGCCATCAGTAGGAACAGAGAGCAGTACTTC.

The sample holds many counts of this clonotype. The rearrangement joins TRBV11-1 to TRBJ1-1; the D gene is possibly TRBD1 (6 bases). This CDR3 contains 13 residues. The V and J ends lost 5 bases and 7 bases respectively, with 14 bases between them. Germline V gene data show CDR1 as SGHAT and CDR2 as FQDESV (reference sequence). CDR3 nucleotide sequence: TGTGCCAGCAGCATAGGGGGGATTGGTGAAGCTTTCTTT. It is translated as CASSIGGIGEAFF.

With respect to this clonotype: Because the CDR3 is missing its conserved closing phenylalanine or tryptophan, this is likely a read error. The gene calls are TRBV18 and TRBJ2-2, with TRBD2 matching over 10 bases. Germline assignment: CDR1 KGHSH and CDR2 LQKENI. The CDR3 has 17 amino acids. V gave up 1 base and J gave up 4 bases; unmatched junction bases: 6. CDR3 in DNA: TGTGCCAGCTCACCACGGGAAGTAGCGGGAGGCACCGGGGAGCTGTTTTCT. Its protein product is CASSPREVAGGTGELFS.

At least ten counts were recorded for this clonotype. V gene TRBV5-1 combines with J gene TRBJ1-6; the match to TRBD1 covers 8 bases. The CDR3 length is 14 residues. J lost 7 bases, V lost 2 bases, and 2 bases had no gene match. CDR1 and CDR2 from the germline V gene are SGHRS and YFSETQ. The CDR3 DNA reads TGCGCCAGCAGCTTCGGGGACAGGAATTCACCCCTCCACTTT. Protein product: CASSFGDRNSPLHF.

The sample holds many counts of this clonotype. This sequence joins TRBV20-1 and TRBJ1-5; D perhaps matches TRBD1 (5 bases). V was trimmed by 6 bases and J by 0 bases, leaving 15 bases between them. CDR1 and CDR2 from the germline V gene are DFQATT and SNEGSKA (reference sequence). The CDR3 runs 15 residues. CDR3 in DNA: TGCAGTGCGCCCTCCGGGACGGATAGCAATCAGCCCCAGCATTTT. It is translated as CSAPSGTDSNQPQHF.